The present TCR beta chain was sequenced within a study of response to subunit inactivated influenza vaccine. This clonotype was seen a few times. Its antigen is undetermined. General study results and limits: After each seasonal influenza vaccination, few new T cells are recruited, the authors suggested.

There are 14 residues in the CDR3. Trimming pared 6 bases from V and 7 bases from J, leaving 19 bases between. Germline loops: CDR1 MDHEN, CDR2 SYDVKM. Via MiXCR, TCRdb re-called the RT-PCR reads, giving one row per CDR3 protein. This table has roughly 700,000 distinct CDR3 sequences, approximately 13% appearing once. The sequence derives from a man aged 45-60 years who received an inactivated influenza vaccine. Sequenced material: PBMCs from blood, taken 14 days before vaccination. The rearrangement uses TRBV28 and TRBJ2-7; weak D call: TRBD2 (7 bases). As DNA, the CDR3 is TGTGCCAGCAGCCGTCGGGGGGCGTCTGGGGAGCAGTACTTC. The encoded protein is CASSRRGASGEQYF.